This T cell receptor (beta chain) was sequenced during a study of T cell responses to AZD1222 COVID-19 vaccine. CDR3 length: 15 amino acids. Germline V CDR1 and CDR2: LGHNA, YNFKEQ. The ends were cut back, 4 bases at V and 7 bases at J, with 14 bases in the middle. This clone showed up just once. Its antigen is not known. Here immunoSEQ multiplex PCR was the method, and the copy in TCRdb shows in-frame clones only, minus some. The sample has about 270,000 clones, almost 95% seen once. Regarding the study as a whole: Baseline seropositivity occurred in only 5 or 6 AZD1222 recipients. Of spike-specific TCRs, nearly half reportedly target regions left unmutated in variants.

This chain joins TRBV4-2 and TRBJ1-6; D is ambiguous. This specimen was peripheral blood, taken 28 days after the second AZD1222 dose. The receptor comes from an adult who received the AZD1222 COVID-19 vaccine. The CDR3 DNA sequence: TGTGCCAGCAGCCCAAGCCAGGCAGGCAATTCACCCCTCCACTTT. Translating it yields CASSPSQAGNSPLHF.